The 25 T cell receptor beta chains given below trace back to one sample, sequenced in a study of breast tumors, draining lymph nodes, adjacent tissues. MiXCR, run by TCRdb on the multiplex PCR reads, gives a single entry per CDR3 protein. The table includes approximately 250,000 distinct CDR3 sequences, nearly 35% detected once. Breast cancer patients provided tissue from their axillary draining lymph nodes. The sequenced sample was axillary lymph node tissue. The receptor set was obtained from a female donor with breast cancer. Some clones in this sample may be carry-over from other donors' samples.

To note about this clonotype: A much larger clone lies one base from this, so it may be a read error. V usage is TRBV5-4 and J usage is TRBJ2-1; D not resolved. The CDR3 has 11 residues. Per germline, CDR1 SGHNT and CDR2 YYREEE (reference sequence). V lost 3 bases to trimming and J lost 5 bases, with 3 bases between them. CDR3 DNA: TGTGCCAGCAGCTCAAACAATGAGCAGTTCTTC. Its protein product is CASSSNNEQFF.

The chain links TRBV5-1 to TRBJ2-3; 10 bases are a match to TRBD2. V lost 0 bases, J lost 11 bases, and 9 bases stayed unmatched. The CDR3 contains 15 residues. The V gene's germline CDR1 is SGHRS and CDR2 YFSETQ. The DNA for the CDR3 is TGCGCCAGCAGCTTGGCACTAGCGGGGAACAATGAGCAGTATTTT. Translating gives CASSLALAGNNEQYF.

This clonotype was recorded at least ten times. The chain joins TRBV6-5 to TRBJ1-5; tentatively, D is TRBD1 (6 bases). Trimming shortened V by 2 bases and J by 4 bases, and 6 bases separated the two germline ends. Germline CDR1 is MNHEY and CDR2 is SVGAGI. This CDR3 spans 13 amino acids. CDR3 nucleotide sequence: TGTGCCAGCAGTTACACAGGGAATCAGCCCCAGCATTTT. Its protein is CASSYTGNQPQHF.

This clonotype was counted ten times or more. The V and J genes are TRBV10-2 and TRBJ2-1, with 14 bases that match TRBD2. Losses at the gene ends were 7 bases for V and 7 bases for J; bases not matched to a gene: 9. The CDR3 is 16 amino acids. The germline gives CDR1 WSHSY, CDR2 SAAADI. In DNA form, the CDR3 reads TGCGCCAGCACCCTGACTAGCGGGGGGGCCAAAAATGAGCAGTTCTTC. The encoded protein is CASTLTSGGAKNEQFF.

This clonotype was counted at least ten times. The chain has TRBV11-2 and TRBJ2-7; possibly TRBD1 or TRBD2 for D (5 bases each). This CDR3 region has 15 residues. Trimming took 1 base from V and 0 from J, leaving 10 bases between them. CDR1 is SGHAT, CDR2 FQNNGV, per germline. This chain's CDR3 is CASSLGWGISYEQYF. For the CDR3, the DNA is TGTGCCAGCAGCTTAGGTTGGGGGATCTCCTACGAGCAGTACTTC.

The CDR3 protein is CASSLARADYGYTF. The CDR3 nucleotides are TGTGCCAGCAGCCTTGCCAGGGCCGACTATGGCTACACCTTC. The V and J genes are TRBV11-2 and TRBJ1-2, with D tentatively TRBD1 (5 bases). Germline loops: CDR1 SGHAT, CDR2 FQNNGV. Deletions cut 5 bases from V and 3 bases from J, with 13 bases between. The CDR3 has 14 amino acids.

Of note for this clonotype: It may be a read error: a sequence one base away is much more abundant. The CDR3 DNA follows: TGTGCCAGCAGCTTCGGGGCAGGCAGCACAGATACGCAGTATTTT. Protein sequence: CASSFGAGSTDTQYF. V is TRBV5-8 and J is TRBJ2-3; D may match TRBD1 or TRBD2 (5 bases each). The CDR3 length is 15 residues. The germline V gene encodes CDR1 SGHTS and CDR2 YDEGEE. V shed 2 bases and J shed 0 bases, with 10 bases lying between them.

The genes are TRBV10-2 and TRBJ1-5; D gene unclear. Germline CDR1 is WSHSY and CDR2 is SAAADI. The CDR3 consists of 13 residues. Between the trimmed V and J ends, which lost 6 bases and 15 bases, there was a span of 21 bases. The CDR3 here is CASRGSEHITSHF. As DNA, the CDR3 is TGCGCCAGCAGGGGGTCGGAACATATTACCTCGCATTTT.

V and J are TRBV2 and TRBJ1-6; D might be TRBD1 (5 bases). Trimming cost V 6 bases and J 7 bases, with 22 bases left between them. The CDR3 spans 17 residues. Germline V CDR1 and CDR2: SNHLY, FYNNEI. CDR3 residues: CASSPFRDALGNSPLHF. CDR3 nucleotides: TGTGCCAGCAGCCCCTTCCGGGACGCCTTGGGGAATTCACCCCTCCACTTT.

This sequence joins TRBV2 and TRBJ2-5, with 10 bases that match TRBD1. V lost 7 bases to trimming and J lost 9 bases; unmatched junction nucleotides: 8. Germline V gene data show CDR1 as SNHLY and CDR2 as FYNNEI. The CDR3 extends over 13 amino acids. The CDR3 sequence is CASKTGQGRAQYF. CDR3 nucleotides: TGTGCCAGCAAAACGGGACAGGGGCGGGCCCAGTACTTC.

The rearrangement joins TRBV7-7 to TRBJ2-5, with TRBD2 matching 11 bases. V gave up 3 bases and J gave up 5 bases; unmatched junction bases: 5. CDR1 and CDR2 from the germline V gene are SSHAT and FNYEAQ (reference sequence). The CDR3 is 15 residues long. This chain's CDR3 is CASSLPRLAGETQYF. In nucleotides, the CDR3 is TGTGCCAGCAGCTTGCCCAGACTAGCGGGGGAGACCCAGTACTTC.

In this sample, this clonotype turned up many times. The chain carries TRBV9 and TRBJ2-7, with TRBD1 matching 12 bases. The junction had 9 bases not matched to a gene; V was cut back by 5 bases and J by 6 bases. Germline lookup yields CDR1 SGDLS and CDR2 YYNGEE. This CDR3 comprises 15 residues. The CDR3 spells CASSVAGDRGREQYF. For the CDR3, the DNA is TGTGCCAGCAGTGTCGCGGGGGACAGGGGGCGCGAGCAGTACTTC. Full variable domain (missing parts from reference TRBV9 and TRBJ2-7): DSGVTQTPKHLITATGQRVTLRCSPRSGDLSVYWYQQSLDQGLQFLIQYYNGEERAKGNILERFSAQQFPDLHSELNLSSLELGDSALYFCASSVAGDRGREQYFGPGTRLTVT.

This clonotype was seen ten or more times. The chain is built from TRBV29-1 and TRBJ2-2; 7 bases agree with TRBD1. The ends lost 2 bases at V and 5 bases at J; junction bases unmatched: 8. Germline V gene lookup returns CDR1 SQVTM and CDR2 ANQGSEA. The CDR3 has 15 residues. CDR3 protein: CSVESPTGVTGELFF. For the CDR3, the DNA is TGCAGCGTTGAAAGTCCCACAGGGGTAACCGGGGAGCTGTTTTTT.

This sequence joins TRBV5-1 and TRBJ2-7; 11 bases agree with TRBD1. There are 14 residues in the CDR3. The germline gives CDR1 SGHRS, CDR2 YFSETQ. V lost 3 bases to trimming and J lost 3 bases; unmatched junction nucleotides: 2. CDR3 amino acids: CASSWGTGGYEQYF. For the CDR3, the DNA is TGCGCCAGCAGCTGGGGGACAGGGGGCTACGAGCAGTACTTC.

This clonotype was counted at least ten times. This rearrangement joins TRBV12-3 or TRBV12-4 to TRBJ1-5; D may be TRBD1 (5 bases). The CDR3 totals 14 residues. Trimming removed 7 bases from V and 4 bases from J, with 14 bases in between. The CDR3, as DNA: TGTGCCAGCACCCTGGGCAGGGCAAATCAGCCCCAGCATTTT. It specifies CASTLGRANQPQHF.

The chain couples TRBV5-1 to TRBJ2-1; 11 bases line up with TRBD1. The J segment lost 7 bases and the V segment lost 4 bases, leaving 10 bases of the junction unmatched. The length of the CDR3 is 16 residues. The V gene's germline CDR1 is SGHRS and CDR2 YFSETQ. The chain's CDR3 is CASSVLRDRGENEQFF. The CDR3 coding sequence is TGCGCCAGCAGCGTCCTCCGGGACAGGGGGGAGAATGAGCAGTTCTTC.

The table lists this clonotype with many counts. The gene calls are TRBV7-8 and TRBJ2-7, with 10 bases matching TRBD1. Germline V lookup: CDR1 SGHVS, CDR2 FQNEAQ. This CDR3 has 15 amino acids. J lost 4 bases, V lost 0 bases, and 3 bases had no gene match. This CDR3 reads CASSLAAGQGYEQYF. CDR3 nucleotides: TGTGCCAGCAGCTTAGCGGCGGGACAGGGGTACGAGCAGTACTTC.

The sample holds many counts of this clonotype. The chain uses TRBV24-1 and TRBJ2-1, with 8 nucleotides matching TRBD2. The CDR3 spans 16 residues. Germline CDR1 reads KGHDR; CDR2 reads SFDVKD. J was trimmed by 6 bases and V by 1 base; bases with no gene match: 7. CDR3 sequence: CATSDFRAGDSNEQFF. As DNA, the CDR3 is TGTGCCACCAGTGATTTCAGAGCGGGAGACAGCAATGAGCAGTTCTTC.

This clonotype has only a few counts. The genes are TRBV10-3 and TRBJ2-5, with D possibly being TRBD2 (7 bases). Trimming stripped 10 bases from V and 9 bases from J, with 27 bases between. Germline CDR1 reads ENHRY; CDR2 reads SYGVKD. The CDR3 covers 15 residues. CDR3 amino acids: CATRGSGAMGGAQYF. As DNA, the CDR3 is TGTGCCACCCGGGGTTCGGGGGCGATGGGGGGGGCCCAGTACTTC.

In its sample, this clonotype was seen many times. This chain connects TRBV15 to TRBJ2-5; D is unclear. The ends were cut back, 5 bases at V and 5 bases at J, with 12 bases in the middle. CDR3 length: 13 residues. Germline V gene data show CDR1 as LNHNV and CDR2 as YYDKDF (reference sequence). The DNA of the CDR3 is TGTGCCACCAGCTTCTGGAGTGGGGAGACCCAGTACTTC. It is translated as CATSFWSGETQYF.

Many counts were recorded for this clonotype. The rearrangement uses TRBV5-1 and TRBJ1-4; TRBD1 aligns across 7 bases. V lost 4 bases to trimming and J lost 0 bases; unmatched junction nucleotides: 6. Germline loops: CDR1 SGHRS, CDR2 YFSETQ. The CDR3 sequence is 16 residues long. The CDR3 protein is CASSPGQLATNEKLFF. DNA of the CDR3: TGCGCCAGCAGCCCGGGACAGCTTGCAACTAATGAAAAACTGTTTTTT.

This sequence joins TRBV24-1 and TRBJ2-1; 7 nucleotides align to TRBD1. The CDR3 has 15 amino acids. The germline CDR1 and CDR2 sequences are KGHDR and SFDVKD. J gave up 8 bases and V 11 bases, and 17 bases lay outside the gene matches. This chain's CDR3 is CASTLDRTSFYEQFF. As DNA, the CDR3 is TGTGCCAGCACCCTGGACAGGACCAGCTTTTATGAGCAGTTCTTC.

The sample holds many counts of this clonotype. The chain employs TRBV29-1 and TRBJ1-4; 10 bases align to TRBD1. Trimming removed 4 bases from V and 11 bases from J; junction bases left unmatched: 4. The CDR3 is made up of 12 amino acids. Germline loops: CDR1 SQVTM, CDR2 ANQGSEA. CDR3: CSVVWGQGKLFF. For the CDR3, the DNA is TGCAGCGTTGTTTGGGGACAGGGGAAACTGTTTTTT.

The chain has TRBV25-1 and TRBJ2-1, with D perhaps TRBD2 (5 bases). The CDR3 length is 14 residues. V lost 4 bases to trimming and J lost 7 bases, with 14 bases between them. Per germline, CDR1 MGHDK and CDR2 SYGVNS. CDR3 sequence: CASSASGGVNEQFF. The DNA for the CDR3 is TGTGCCAGCAGTGCTAGTGGAGGTGTAAATGAGCAGTTCTTC.

In this sample, this clonotype turned up many times. J is TRBJ2-1 and V is TRBV12-3 or TRBV12-4, with a weak D call TRBD2 (5 bases). The V and J ends lost 4 bases and 9 bases respectively, with 13 bases between them. The CDR3 is 13 amino acids. The chain's CDR3 is CASSYSASSEQFF. Written as DNA, the CDR3 is TGTGCCAGCAGTTATTCCGCTAGCAGTGAGCAGTTCTTC.